These T cell receptor beta chains were read from a single sample in a study of blood T cell repertoires in COVID-19. Sequencing was performed with immunoSEQ multiplex PCR; in TCRdb, only in-frame clones are kept and a portion is missing. The repertoire holds about 230,000 clones, with 70% to 90% as singletons. What was sequenced was peripheral blood. The receptors derive from a woman between 65 and 79 years old with active or convalescent COVID-19. The conserved cysteine and the conserved F or W are not part of the CDR3 here.

j_gene	v_gene	CDR3aa
TRBJ2-5	TRBV5-1	ASSPGRTQETQY
TRBJ2-1	TRBV6-1	ASSKASGGDYNEQF
TRBJ2-1	TRBV19	ASSPASGIGAEQF
TRBJ2-3	TRBV7-9	ASNQGLAGRDTQY
TRBJ2-3	TRBV10-2	ASSEGNTDTQY
TRBJ1-1	TRBV3-1/TRBV3-2	ASSPLGHRTGGMNTEAF
TRBJ1-1	TRBV28	ASSPPWAGGTEAF
TRBJ2-5	TRBV4-2	ASSPMGAVQETQY
TRBJ2-5	TRBV4-1	ASSPLFPGQVETQY
TRBJ2-7	TRBV5-1	ASSLLYPGLAGGNRYEQY
TRBJ2-3	TRBV5-1	ASSLLGQGLDTQY
TRBJ2-1	TRBV19	ASKQGLADYNEQF
TRBJ1-2	TRBV5-4	ASSLDREVILGYT
TRBJ2-2	TRBV5-4	ASSLLAGVNTGELF
TRBJ2-2	TRBV10-3	AISVLAGSTGELF
TRBJ2-1	TRBV2	ASSEGTWNEQF
TRBJ1-2	TRBV6-2/TRBV6-3	ASSELRGRVGGYT
TRBJ2-3	TRBV6-6	ASTLLGGPDTQY
TRBJ2-2	TRBV27	ASSLGANMNTGELF
TRBJ2-7	TRBV12-3/TRBV12-4	ASSPTGGLVQY
TRBJ1-1	TRBV7-9	ASSSQGFATEAF
TRBJ2-5	TRBV5-1	ASSLGLAGDQETQY
TRBJ1-1	TRBV11-1	ASTPKTANTEAF
TRBJ2-5	TRBV6-5	ASTEGGEGETQY
TRBJ1-1	TRBV29-1	SVDGPERKAF
TRBJ2-2	TRBV20-1	SAANTGELF